The 20 T cell receptor beta chains given below trace back to one sample, sequenced in a study of identical twins. One entry per CDR3 protein, called by TCRdb with MiXCR from the 5' RACE reads. In the table there are 450,000 or so distinct CDR3 sequences, approximately 24% of which are singletons. A further study also used this sample, focusing on T cells expressing NK-cell markers.

Material: CD4+ T cells sorted from blood. The receptors shown here come from a woman between 18 and 29 years old in good health.

The sample holds many counts of this clonotype. The chain is built from TRBV12-3 or TRBV12-4 and TRBJ1-1; 8 bases are shared with TRBD1. V shed 5 bases, J shed 1 base, and the junction held 3 bases outside the gene matches. There are 14 residues in the CDR3. The CDR3 spells CASSLQGANTEAFF. In nucleotides, the CDR3 is TGTGCCAGCAGTCTCCAGGGGGCGAACACTGAAGCTTTCTTT.

There are a few counts of this clonotype. This sequence joins TRBV12-3 or TRBV12-4 and TRBJ1-6; TRBD1 might be the D (5 bases). This CDR3 is 15 amino acids long. Trimming removed 3 bases from V and 1 base from J, with 7 bases in between. CDR3 loop: CASSFRGSYNSPLHF. The CDR3 region has the DNA TGTGCCAGCAGTTTTCGGGGGTCCTATAATTCACCCCTCCACTTT.

This clonotype has only a few counts. The chain links TRBV20-1 to TRBJ2-5; possible D gene TRBD1, 6 bases. Germline CDR1 reads DFQATT; CDR2 reads SNEGSKA (reference sequence). The CDR3 sequence is 13 residues long. The ends were cut back, 6 bases at V and 5 bases at J, with 16 bases in the middle. This chain's CDR3 is CSALPQGRETQYF. The CDR3 region has the DNA TGCAGTGCCCTGCCCCAGGGGCGGGAGACCCAGTACTTC.

This clonotype has only a few counts. An end of the junction differs from the germline gene, which may be a read error. The gene calls are TRBV9 and TRBJ1-6; D is ambiguous. Germline V gene lookup returns CDR1 SGDLS and CDR2 YYNGEE. The length of the CDR3 is 16 residues. Here the CDR3 reads CPSSVEPDLVNSPLHF. CDR3 nucleotides: TGTCCCAGCAGCGTAGAACCCGACCTGGTTAATTCACCCCTCCACTTT.

The chain couples TRBV19 to TRBJ2-1; D remains unclear. Germline CDR1 LNHDA, CDR2 SQIVND (reference sequence). The CDR3 contains 14 residues. V dropped 1 base and J dropped 12 bases, with 16 bases sitting between them. Here the CDR3 DNA reads TGTGCCAGTAGTATAGTGGCTGGCAGCCGGTGGCAGTTCTTC. This codes for CASSIVAGSRWQFF.

J is TRBJ2-5 and V is TRBV20-1, with TRBD2 matching 7 bases. Germline loops: CDR1 DFQATT, CDR2 SNEGSKA (reference sequence). This CDR3 is built from 15 residues. The V gene end was trimmed by 4 bases and the J gene end by 4 bases; junction bases not matched to a gene: 12. The CDR3 sequence: CSAKTLAGPGETQYF. The DNA for the CDR3 is TGCAGTGCTAAAACCTTAGCGGGCCCCGGAGAGACCCAGTACTTC.

The CDR3 reads CSAGRTPPTGDTQYF. CDR3 coding DNA: TGCAGTGCTGGACGGACTCCACCTACCGGGGATACGCAGTATTTT. The V call is TRBV20-1, the J call TRBJ2-3; possibly TRBD2 for D (5 bases). CDR3 length: 15 residues. Deletions cut 5 bases from V and 6 bases from J, with 21 bases between. Germline V CDR1 and CDR2: DFQATT, SNEGSKA (reference sequence).

There are many counts of this clonotype. The chain uses TRBV11-2 and TRBJ2-1; 8 bases agree with TRBD1. The CDR3 is 14 amino acids. J gave up 10 bases and V 1 base, and 6 bases lay outside the gene matches. The V gene's germline CDR1 is SGHAT and CDR2 FQNNGV. The CDR3 DNA reads TGTGCCAGCAGCTTAGTTGCAGGGGGCTTAGAGCAGTTCTTC. Protein: CASSLVAGGLEQFF.

The gene calls are TRBV12-3 or TRBV12-4 and TRBJ2-3, with D perhaps TRBD2 (5 bases). This CDR3 is built from 12 residues. The V and J ends lost 6 bases and 8 bases respectively, with 12 bases between them. The CDR3 loop is CASRFSRGTQYF. CDR3 sequence (DNA): TGTGCCAGCAGGTTCTCTCGGGGTACGCAGTATTTT.

The chain combines TRBV3-1 with TRBJ1-1; D remains unclear. The CDR3 length is 14 residues. CDR1 and CDR2 from the germline V gene are LGHDT and YNNKEL (reference sequence). V lost 1 base and J 1 base, leaving 7 bases between the germline ends. Here the CDR3 DNA reads TGTGCCAGCAGCCAAGGGTGGGCGAACACTGAAGCTTTCTTT. Its protein product is CASSQGWANTEAFF. The full variable domain, rest sourced from reference TRBV3-1 and TRBJ1-1, is DTAVSQTPKYLVTQMGNDKSIKCEQNLGHDTMYWYKQDSKKFLKIMFSYNNKELIINETVPNRFSPKSPDKAHLNLHINSLELGDSAVYFCASSQGWANTEAFFGQGTRLTVV.

This chain connects TRBV6-2 or TRBV6-3 to TRBJ2-7; 8 bases line up with TRBD1. CDR1 MNHEY and CDR2 SVGEGT come from the germline V gene. The CDR3 loop spans 15 amino acids. V lost 6 bases, J lost 1 base, and 8 bases stayed unmatched. CDR3 in amino acids: CASRYGTGRSYEQYF. The DNA of the CDR3 is TGTGCCAGCAGATACGGGACAGGAAGATCCTACGAGCAGTACTTC.

The rearrangement links TRBV6-5 to TRBJ2-7, with 7 bases identical to TRBD1. Germline-derived CDR1 and CDR2 are MNHEY and SVGAGI. The CDR3 extends over 15 amino acids. Trimming took 2 bases from V and 3 from J; bases not matched to a gene: 7. CDR3 amino acids: CASSYRYRGHYEQYF. Here the CDR3 DNA reads TGTGCCAGCAGTTACCGGTACAGGGGTCACTACGAGCAGTACTTC.

This clonotype occurred a few times. V usage is TRBV6-5 and J usage is TRBJ2-3, with D possibly being TRBD1 (5 bases). CDR3 size: 15 residues. V lost 4 bases to trimming and J lost 3 bases, with 14 bases between them. From germline, CDR1 is MNHEY and CDR2 SVGAGI. CDR3 protein: CASSFRVKRTDTQYF. DNA of the CDR3: TGTGCCAGCAGTTTCAGGGTAAAGAGGACAGATACGCAGTATTTT.

The gene calls are TRBV18 and TRBJ2-7; D is possibly TRBD1 (6 bases). Trimming removed 4 bases from V and 2 bases from J, with 18 bases in between. Germline CDR1 and CDR2: KGHSH and LQKENI. This CDR3 has 16 amino acids. CDR3 sequence reads: CASSQNRAPTTYEQYF. DNA for the CDR3: TGTGCCAGCTCACAGAACAGGGCTCCGACCACCTACGAGCAGTACTTC. Filled out from reference TRBV18 and TRBJ2-7, the complete variable domain reads NAGVMQNPRHLVRRRGQEARLRCSPMKGHSHVYWYRQLPEEGLKFMVYLQKENIIDESGMPKERFSAEFPKEGPSILRIQQVVRGDSAAYFCASSQNRAPTTYEQYFGPGTRLTVT.

Here the CDR3 reads CASTDPSMRGASSYEQYF. CDR3 sequence (DNA): TGTGCCAGCACCGATCCCTCTATGCGGGGCGCCAGCTCCTACGAGCAGTACTTC. This chain joins TRBV6-2 or TRBV6-3 and TRBJ2-7; D perhaps matches TRBD2 (6 bases). The V and J ends lost 7 bases and 0 bases respectively, with 25 bases between them. The germline CDR1 and CDR2 sequences are MNHEY and SVGEGT. The CDR3 consists of 18 residues.

This clonotype appeared once. The CDR3 reads CSALRTDTDTQYF. The DNA for the CDR3 is TGCAGTGCTCTTAGGACTGATACAGATACGCAGTATTTT. The chain joins TRBV20-1 to TRBJ2-3; the D gene is possibly TRBD2 (5 bases). Germline values: CDR1 DFQATT, CDR2 SNEGSKA (reference sequence). CDR3 size: 13 residues. V lost 5 bases and J 3 bases, leaving 12 bases between the germline ends.

This chain connects TRBV29-1 to TRBJ1-5; possibly TRBD1 for D (6 bases). The germline V gene has CDR1 SQVTM and CDR2 ANQGSEA. The CDR3 has 13 residues. The V gene lost 4 bases and the J gene lost 4 bases, with 11 bases spanning the gap. This CDR3 reads CSVGGGGNQPQHF. The CDR3 region has the DNA TGCAGCGTTGGCGGGGGCGGGAATCAGCCCCAGCATTTT.

This clonotype was counted a few times. This chain links TRBV12-3 or TRBV12-4 with TRBJ2-3; possibly TRBD2 for D (6 bases). V shed 10 bases and J shed 5 bases, with 19 bases lying between them. The CDR3 has 14 residues. CDR3 in amino acids: CATARSSARDTQYF. The CDR3 DNA follows: TGTGCCACCGCTCGCTCTAGCGCTAGAGATACGCAGTATTTT.

This clonotype has just a few counts. CDR3 coding DNA: TGTGCCTGGAGTGGGAACAATGAGCAGTTCTTC. Translated: CAWSGNNEQFF. The chain couples TRBV30 to TRBJ2-1; the D is unclear. V was shortened by 1 base and J by 5 bases, with 3 bases between the two germline ends. CDR3 length: 11 amino acids. The germline V gene encodes CDR1 GTSNPN and CDR2 SVGIG (reference sequence).

In its sample, this clonotype was seen a few times. The chain links TRBV20-1 to TRBJ2-7; a weak D match, TRBD2 (5 bases). Germline V gene lookup returns CDR1 DFQATT and CDR2 SNEGSKA (reference sequence). The CDR3 contains 11 residues. The V end lost 8 bases, the J end lost 6 bases, and 14 bases lay between the germline ends. The DNA of the CDR3 is TGCAGTTCGACTAACATGGGCGAGCAGTACTTC. Protein product: CSSTNMGEQYF.